This entry is about one TCR beta chain. This entry comes from a study of blood T cell repertoires in COVID-19. As for the study in general: Sources were T cells, B-cell-depleted T cells, or PBMCs; the material itself was cDNA or gDNA.

The V gene lost 4 bases and the J gene lost 6 bases, with 26 bases spanning the gap. CDR1 is SGHVS and CDR2 is FNYEAQ in the germline V gene. This CDR3 contains 18 residues. Sequencing was performed with immunoSEQ multiplex PCR; in TCRdb, only in-frame clones are kept and a portion is missing. The sample shows about 300,000 clones, around 85% of them seen only once. Across about two dozen US areas, participants ranged in age from about 18 to 89 years. Membership in each cohort depended on participant-reported clinical history. Symptom resolution, clearance, or two negative PCRs marked the recovered donors of Cohort 3.

The receptor was isolated from a woman in her fifties or sixties who had recovered from COVID-19. The sample consisted of PBMCs or T cells enriched from blood (not recorded which). The J gene is TRBJ2-3, the V gene TRBV7-6; D perhaps matches TRBD2 (6 bases). Written as DNA, the CDR3 is TGTGCCAGCAGCTCACCTACGTCAACGGACTATGCACGGGATACGCAGTATTTT. The encoded protein is CASSSPTSTDYARDTQYF.